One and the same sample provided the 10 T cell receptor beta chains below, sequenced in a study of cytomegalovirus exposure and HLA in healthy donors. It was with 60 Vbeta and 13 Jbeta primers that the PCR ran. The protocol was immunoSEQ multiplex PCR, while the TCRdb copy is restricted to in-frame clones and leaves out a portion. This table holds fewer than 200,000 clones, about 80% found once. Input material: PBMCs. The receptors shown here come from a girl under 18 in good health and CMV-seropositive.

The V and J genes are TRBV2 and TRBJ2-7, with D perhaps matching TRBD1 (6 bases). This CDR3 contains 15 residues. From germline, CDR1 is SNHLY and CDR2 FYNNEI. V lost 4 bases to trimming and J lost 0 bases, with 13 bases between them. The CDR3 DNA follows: TGTGCCAGCAGTGCCGGGACAAGGAGCTCCTACGAGCAGTACTTC. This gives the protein CASSAGTRSSYEQYF.

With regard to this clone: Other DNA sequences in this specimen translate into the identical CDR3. CDR3 DNA sequence: TGTGCCAGCAGTGCCCGACTAGCGGGCTCCTACGAGCAGTACTTC. This codes for CASSARLAGSYEQYF. V gene TRBV6-1 combines with J gene TRBJ2-7, with TRBD2 matching over 10 bases. This CDR3 spans 15 amino acids. The trim removed 4 bases at V and 0 bases at J, leaving 3 bases unmatched. CDR1 MNHNS and CDR2 SASEGT come from the germline V gene.

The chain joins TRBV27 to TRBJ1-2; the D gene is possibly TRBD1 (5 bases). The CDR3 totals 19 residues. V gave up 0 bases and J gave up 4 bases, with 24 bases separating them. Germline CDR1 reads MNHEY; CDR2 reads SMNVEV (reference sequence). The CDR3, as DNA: TGTGCCAGCAGTTTATCGATGGGAGGATCGGGGCTATTAGGCTATGGCTACACCTTC. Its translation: CASSLSMGGSGLLGYGYTF.

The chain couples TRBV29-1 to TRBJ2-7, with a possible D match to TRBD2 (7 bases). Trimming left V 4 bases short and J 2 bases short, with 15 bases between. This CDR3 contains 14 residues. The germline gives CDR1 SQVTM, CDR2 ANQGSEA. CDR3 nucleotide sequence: TGCAGCGTTGTGGCGGGGGCGGGGCCCTACGAGCAGTACTTC. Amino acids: CSVVAGAGPYEQYF.

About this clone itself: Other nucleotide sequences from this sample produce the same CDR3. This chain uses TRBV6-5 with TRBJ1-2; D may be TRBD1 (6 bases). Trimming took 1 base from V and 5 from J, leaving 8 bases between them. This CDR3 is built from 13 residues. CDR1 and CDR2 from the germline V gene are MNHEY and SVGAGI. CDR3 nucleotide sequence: TGTGCCAGCAGTTACTTACAGGGTTATGGCTACACCTTC. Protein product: CASSYLQGYGYTF.

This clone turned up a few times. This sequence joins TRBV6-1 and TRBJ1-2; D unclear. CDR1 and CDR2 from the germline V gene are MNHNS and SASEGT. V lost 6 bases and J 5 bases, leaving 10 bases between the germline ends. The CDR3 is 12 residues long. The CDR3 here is CASRNRWYGYTF. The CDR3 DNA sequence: TGTGCCAGCAGGAACCGGTGGTATGGCTACACCTTC.

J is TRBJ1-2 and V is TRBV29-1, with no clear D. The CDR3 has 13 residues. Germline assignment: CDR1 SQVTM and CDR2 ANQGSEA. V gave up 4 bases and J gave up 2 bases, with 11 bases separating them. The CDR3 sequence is CSVVGGINYGYTF. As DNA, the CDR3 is TGCAGCGTTGTCGGAGGGATCAACTATGGCTACACCTTC.

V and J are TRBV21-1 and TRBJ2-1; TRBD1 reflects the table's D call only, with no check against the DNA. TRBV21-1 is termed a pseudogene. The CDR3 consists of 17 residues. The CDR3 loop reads CASSKTHRGEGYNEQFF. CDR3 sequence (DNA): TGTGCCAGCAGCAAGACTCACAGGGGCGAAGGGTACAATGAGCAGTTCTTC.

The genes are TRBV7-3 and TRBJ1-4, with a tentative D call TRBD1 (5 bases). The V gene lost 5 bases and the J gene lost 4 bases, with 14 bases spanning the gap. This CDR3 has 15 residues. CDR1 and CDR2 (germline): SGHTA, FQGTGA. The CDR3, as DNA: TGTGCCAGCAGCCAATCAGGACACCTTAATGAAAAACTGTTTTTT. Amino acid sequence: CASSQSGHLNEKLFF.

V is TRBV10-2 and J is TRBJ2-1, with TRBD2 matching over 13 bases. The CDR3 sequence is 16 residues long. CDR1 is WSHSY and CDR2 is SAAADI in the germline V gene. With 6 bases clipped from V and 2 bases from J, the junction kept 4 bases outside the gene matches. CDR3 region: CASRGTSGKAYNEQFF. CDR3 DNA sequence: TGCGCCAGCAGGGGGACTAGCGGGAAGGCCTACAATGAGCAGTTCTTC.